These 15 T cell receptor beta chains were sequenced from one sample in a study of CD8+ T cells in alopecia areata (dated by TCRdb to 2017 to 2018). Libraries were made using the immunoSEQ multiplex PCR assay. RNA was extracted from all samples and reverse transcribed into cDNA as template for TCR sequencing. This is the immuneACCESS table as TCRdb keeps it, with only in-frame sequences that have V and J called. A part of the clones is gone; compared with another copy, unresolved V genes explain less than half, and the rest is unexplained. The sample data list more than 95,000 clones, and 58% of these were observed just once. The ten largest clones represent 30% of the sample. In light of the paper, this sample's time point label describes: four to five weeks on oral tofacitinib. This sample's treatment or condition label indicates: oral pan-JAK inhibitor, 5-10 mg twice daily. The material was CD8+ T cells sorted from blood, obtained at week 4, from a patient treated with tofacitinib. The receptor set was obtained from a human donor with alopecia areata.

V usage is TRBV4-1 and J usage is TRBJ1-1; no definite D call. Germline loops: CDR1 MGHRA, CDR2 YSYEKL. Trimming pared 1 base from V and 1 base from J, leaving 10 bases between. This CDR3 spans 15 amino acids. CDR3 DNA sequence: TGCGCCAGCAGCCAAGCCAACACCCCGAACACTGAAGCTTTCTTT. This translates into CASSQANTPNTEAFF.

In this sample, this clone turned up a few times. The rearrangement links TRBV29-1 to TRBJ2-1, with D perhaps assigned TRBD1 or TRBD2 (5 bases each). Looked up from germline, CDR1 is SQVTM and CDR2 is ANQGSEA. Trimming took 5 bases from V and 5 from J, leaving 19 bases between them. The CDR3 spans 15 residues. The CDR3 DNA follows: TGCAGCGTTTGCCCCCCCGGGACGGTTAACAATGAGCAGTTCTTC. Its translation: CSVCPPGTVNNEQFF.

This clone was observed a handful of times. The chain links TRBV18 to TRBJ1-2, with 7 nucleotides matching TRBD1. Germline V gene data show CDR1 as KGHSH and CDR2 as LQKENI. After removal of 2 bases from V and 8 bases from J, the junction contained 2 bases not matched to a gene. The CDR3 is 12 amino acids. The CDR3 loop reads CASSPGTDGYTF. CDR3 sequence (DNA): TGTGCCAGCTCACCAGGGACAGACGGCTACACCTTC.

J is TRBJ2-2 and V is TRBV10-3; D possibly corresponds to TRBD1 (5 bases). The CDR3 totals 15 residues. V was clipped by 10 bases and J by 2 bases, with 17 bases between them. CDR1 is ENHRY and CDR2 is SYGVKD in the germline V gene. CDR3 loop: CATGLDSFNTGELFF. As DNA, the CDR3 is TGTGCCACCGGCCTCGACAGTTTCAACACCGGGGAGCTGTTTTTT.

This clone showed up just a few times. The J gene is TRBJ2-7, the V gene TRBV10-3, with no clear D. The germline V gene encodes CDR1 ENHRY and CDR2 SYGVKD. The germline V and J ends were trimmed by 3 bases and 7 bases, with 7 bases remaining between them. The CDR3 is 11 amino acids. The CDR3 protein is CAISELAEQYF. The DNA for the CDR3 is TGTGCCATCAGTGAACTGGCGGAGCAGTACTTC.

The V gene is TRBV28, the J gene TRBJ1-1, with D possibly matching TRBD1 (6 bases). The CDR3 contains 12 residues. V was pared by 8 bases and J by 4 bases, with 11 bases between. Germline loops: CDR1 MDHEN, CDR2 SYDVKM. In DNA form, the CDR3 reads TGTGCCAGCTCCCGAGGGGGCACTGAAGCTTTCTTT. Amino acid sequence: CASSRGGTEAFF.

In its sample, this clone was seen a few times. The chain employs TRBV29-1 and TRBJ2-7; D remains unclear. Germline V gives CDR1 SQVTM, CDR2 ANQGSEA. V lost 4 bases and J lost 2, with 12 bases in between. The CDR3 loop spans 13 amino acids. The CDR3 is CSVVLGGPYEQYF. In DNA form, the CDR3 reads TGCAGCGTTGTTCTCGGCGGCCCCTACGAGCAGTACTTC.

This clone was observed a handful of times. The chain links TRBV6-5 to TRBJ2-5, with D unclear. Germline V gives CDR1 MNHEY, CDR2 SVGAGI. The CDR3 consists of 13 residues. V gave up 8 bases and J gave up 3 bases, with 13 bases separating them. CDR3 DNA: TGTGCCAGCGCCGGCCGACATGAAGAGACCCAGTACTTC. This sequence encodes CASAGRHEETQYF.

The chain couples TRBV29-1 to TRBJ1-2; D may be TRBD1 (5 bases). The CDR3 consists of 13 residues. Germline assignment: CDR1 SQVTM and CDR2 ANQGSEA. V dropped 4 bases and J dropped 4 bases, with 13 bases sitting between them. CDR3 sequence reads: CSVGPDQGYGYTF. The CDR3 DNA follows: TGCAGCGTTGGGCCGGATCAGGGCTATGGCTACACCTTC.

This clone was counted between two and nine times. CDR3 in DNA: TGTGCCTGGAACGACGACAGCCAGAGGATGGAGACCCAGTACTTC. This gives the protein CAWNDDSQRMETQYF. The J gene is TRBJ2-5, the V gene TRBV30, with D perhaps matching TRBD1 (5 bases). Between the trimmed V and J ends, which lost 4 bases and 5 bases, there was a span of 20 bases. Germline V gene sequence: CDR1 GTSNPN, CDR2 SVGIG (reference sequence). The CDR3 is made up of 15 amino acids.

This CDR3 is CASSGSSFTEAFF. For the CDR3, the DNA is TGCGCCAGCAGCGGGAGCAGTTTCACTGAAGCTTTCTTT. J is TRBJ1-1 and V is TRBV5-1; D unresolved. V lost 4 bases, J lost 4 bases, and 11 bases lay in between. From germline, CDR1 is SGHRS and CDR2 YFSETQ. The CDR3 extends over 13 amino acids.

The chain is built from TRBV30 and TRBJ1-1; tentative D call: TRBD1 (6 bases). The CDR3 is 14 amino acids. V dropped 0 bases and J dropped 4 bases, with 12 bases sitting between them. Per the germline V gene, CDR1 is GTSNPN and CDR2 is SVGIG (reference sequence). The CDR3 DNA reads TGTGCCTGGAGTGTACAGGGTGGATTCACTGAAGCTTTCTTT. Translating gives CAWSVQGGFTEAFF.

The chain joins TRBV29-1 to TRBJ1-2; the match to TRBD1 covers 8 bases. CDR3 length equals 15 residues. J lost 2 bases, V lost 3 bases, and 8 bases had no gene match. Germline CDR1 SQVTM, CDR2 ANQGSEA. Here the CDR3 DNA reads TGCAGCGTTGACCCGACAGGGGCCTTGAACTATGGCTACACCTTC. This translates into CSVDPTGALNYGYTF.

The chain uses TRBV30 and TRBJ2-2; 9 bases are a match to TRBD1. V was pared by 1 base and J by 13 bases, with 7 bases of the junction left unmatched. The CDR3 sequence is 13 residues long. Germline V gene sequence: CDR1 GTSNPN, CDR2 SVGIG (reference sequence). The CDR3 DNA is TGTGCCTGGAGTGACACAGGGGGCGCTTGGCTGTTTTTT. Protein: CAWSDTGGAWLFF.

The CDR3 DNA sequence: TGTGCCTGGAGTCCGCCCGGAGACCAGTACTTC. Its translation is CAWSPPGDQYF. The chain combines TRBV30 with TRBJ2-5; D not certain. Looked up from germline, CDR1 is GTSNPN and CDR2 is SVGIG (reference sequence). V was pared by 2 bases and J by 10 bases, with 11 bases between. The CDR3 extends over 11 amino acids.